These 19 T cell receptor beta chains were sequenced from one sample in a study of cytomegalovirus exposure and HLA in healthy donors. Primers: 60 Vbeta forward and 13 Jbeta reverse. Assay used: immunoSEQ multiplex PCR; TCRdb lists only in-frame clones, some missing. The sample includes 150,000 to 200,000 clones, about 83% seen only once; the top ten take about 1.8%. Sequencing was performed on PBMCs. These receptors were obtained from a man aged 35 to 55 in good health and CMV-seropositive.

J is TRBJ1-3 and V is TRBV30; D perhaps matches TRBD1 (6 bases). CDR3 length: 16 residues. The V gene's germline CDR1 is GTSNPN and CDR2 SVGIG (reference sequence). The V end was cut by 2 bases, the J end by 4 bases, with 18 bases between. CDR3 DNA: TGTGCCTGGAGTTCCTATACAGGGTCAGTAGGAAACACCATATATTTT. Residues: CAWSSYTGSVGNTIYF.

Notes on this clone: This specimen includes other DNA sequences encoding the same CDR3. CDR3 protein: CASSYSGSTDTQYF. CDR3 DNA: TGTGCCAGCAGTTACAGCGGCAGCACAGATACGCAGTATTTT. The chain combines TRBV6-5 with TRBJ2-3; tentatively, D is TRBD2 (5 bases). This CDR3 contains 14 residues. V lost 2 bases and J 0 bases, leaving 6 bases between the germline ends. Looked up from germline, CDR1 is MNHEY and CDR2 is SVGAGI.

The chain has TRBV9 and TRBJ1-3, with a possible D match to TRBD1 (6 bases). V was trimmed by 3 bases and J by 0 bases, leaving 13 bases between them. The CDR3 sequence is 16 residues long. Germline lookup yields CDR1 SGDLS and CDR2 YYNGEE. The CDR3 protein is CASSGRQDYSGNTIYF. The CDR3 region has the DNA TGTGCCAGCAGCGGTCGACAGGATTACTCTGGAAACACCATATATTTT.

The chain joins TRBV5-1 to TRBJ2-3; D not resolved. V lost 1 base and J lost 0, with 12 bases in between. The CDR3 loop spans 16 amino acids. The V gene's germline CDR1 is SGHRS and CDR2 YFSETQ. The CDR3 here is CASSLRRSPSTDTQYF. The CDR3 DNA reads as TGCGCCAGCAGCTTGCGGCGGAGCCCTAGCACAGATACGCAGTATTTT.

This chain joins TRBV19 and TRBJ1-2; unclear D gene. The V end lost 1 base, the J end lost 3 bases, and 3 bases lay between the germline ends. Germline lookup yields CDR1 LNHDA and CDR2 SQIVND (reference sequence). The CDR3 consists of 12 residues. The CDR3 sequence: CASSIGDYGYTF. The CDR3 DNA reads as TGTGCCAGTAGTATAGGAGACTATGGCTACACCTTC.

This chain uses TRBV27 with TRBJ2-1, with D tentatively TRBD2 (5 bases). From germline, CDR1 is MNHEY and CDR2 SMNVEV (reference sequence). This CDR3 has 13 amino acids. V gave up 8 bases and J gave up 3 bases, with 11 bases separating them. Written as DNA, the CDR3 is TGTGCCAGCGGTGACACTAGCTACAATGAGCAGTTCTTC. Translating it yields CASGDTSYNEQFF.

The chain carries TRBV5-1 and TRBJ2-2, with 10 bases lining up with TRBD2. V lost 1 base and J lost 5; bases outside the gene matches: 5. This CDR3 region has 16 residues. Germline V lookup: CDR1 SGHRS, CDR2 YFSETQ. The CDR3 sequence is CASSLRGLASTGELFF. The CDR3 coding sequence is TGCGCCAGCAGCTTGAGGGGACTAGCGAGTACCGGGGAGCTGTTTTTT. The full variable domain, with the rest looked up from reference TRBV5-1 and TRBJ2-2, is KAGVTQTPRYLIKTRGQQVTLSCSPISGHRSVSWYQQTPGQGLQFLFEYFSETQRNKGNFPGRFSGRQFSNSRSEMNVSTLELGDSALYLCASSLRGLASTGELFFGEGSRLTVL.

The V gene is TRBV11-3, the J gene TRBJ1-1, with unresolved D. The CDR3 is 18 amino acids. The germline V and J ends were trimmed by 1 base and 3 bases, with 21 bases remaining between them. The V gene's germline CDR1 is SGHNT and CDR2 YENEEA. DNA for the CDR3: TGTGCCAGCAGCTTAGGTACAGCCCCTGGCCACAACGACACTGAAGCTTTCTTT. Translating gives CASSLGTAPGHNDTEAFF.

The J gene is TRBJ2-1, the V gene TRBV2; D unclear. The germline V and J ends were trimmed by 0 bases and 1 base, with 4 bases remaining between them. The CDR3 loop spans 14 amino acids. Germline CDR1 and CDR2: SNHLY and FYNNEI. The CDR3 loop is CASSEARSYNEQFF. The CDR3 DNA is TGTGCCAGCAGTGAAGCACGGTCCTACAATGAGCAGTTCTTC.

CDR3 sequence reads: CASSLVQAEKLFF. CDR3 in DNA: TGTGCCAGCAGCTTGGTACAGGCCGAAAAACTGTTTTTT. The chain joins TRBV5-6 to TRBJ1-4; possible D gene TRBD1, 5 bases. Trimming removed 0 bases at V and 8 bases at J, with 8 bases between. This CDR3 spans 13 amino acids. Germline CDR1 SGHDT, CDR2 YYEEEE.

The chain joins TRBV6-5 to TRBJ1-1, with no clear D. This CDR3 has 12 residues. Germline V CDR1 and CDR2: MNHEY, SVGAGI. Trimming pared 6 bases from V and 2 bases from J, leaving 7 bases between. CDR3 in amino acids: CASRAVNTEAFF. DNA for the CDR3: TGTGCCAGCAGGGCAGTTAACACTGAAGCTTTCTTT.

The chain employs TRBV10-3 and TRBJ1-2; tentative D call: TRBD1 (6 bases). The CDR3 is made up of 13 amino acids. Germline V gene sequence: CDR1 ENHRY, CDR2 SYGVKD. Trimming took 4 bases from V and 6 from J, leaving 12 bases between them. CDR3 loop: CAISVQGSDGYTF. The CDR3 DNA reads as TGTGCCATCAGTGTACAGGGTTCGGATGGCTACACCTTC.

V is TRBV4-3 and J is TRBJ1-2; D is unclear. The V end lost 0 bases, the J end lost 2 bases, and 7 bases lay between the germline ends. CDR3 length equals 14 residues. Looked up from germline, CDR1 is LGHNA and CDR2 is YSLEER. CDR3 DNA sequence: TGCGCCAGCAGCCAAGATGAGAGAAACTATGGCTACACCTTC. Protein: CASSQDERNYGYTF.

This sequence joins TRBV4-2 and TRBJ2-1; 13 bases match TRBD2. From germline, CDR1 is LGHNA and CDR2 YNFKEQ. The CDR3 contains 16 residues. Unmatched junction bases numbered 8, after V lost 4 bases and J lost 8 bases. CDR3 in DNA: TGTGCCAGCAGCCCTCGGACTAGCGGGAGACACGATGAGCAGTTCTTC. Translation: CASSPRTSGRHDEQFF.

J is TRBJ2-7 and V is TRBV18, with 7 bases aligning to TRBD1. The V gene end was trimmed by 0 bases and the J gene end by 3 bases; junction bases not matched to a gene: 5. Germline loops: CDR1 KGHSH, CDR2 LQKENI. CDR3 length: 15 amino acids. The CDR3 here is CASSPPSGQNYEQYF. The CDR3 nucleotides are TGTGCCAGCTCACCACCCTCGGGACAGAACTACGAGCAGTACTTC.

This chain uses TRBV15 with TRBJ1-1, with D possibly being TRBD1 (5 bases). There are 15 residues in the CDR3. Germline-derived CDR1 and CDR2 are LNHNV and YYDKDF (reference sequence). Trimming removed 0 bases from V and 4 bases from J, with 12 bases in between. The CDR3 bases are TGTGCCACCAGCAGAGATCGTGGGCAGGGCACTGAAGCTTTCTTT. It is translated as CATSRDRGQGTEAFF.

This chain uses TRBV5-6 with TRBJ2-7; 14 positions agree with TRBD2. The CDR3 sequence is 18 residues long. The germline V gene has CDR1 SGHDT and CDR2 YYEEEE. V shed 4 bases, J shed 2 bases, and the junction held 11 bases outside the gene matches. The CDR3, as DNA: TGTGCCAGCAGCCGGGGACTAGCGGGAGTTCTCCGAGCCTACGAGCAGTACTTC. Protein: CASSRGLAGVLRAYEQYF.

This clone was detected a few times. V gene TRBV7-9 combines with J gene TRBJ2-2; TRBD2 might be the D (6 bases). The CDR3 spans 16 residues. V dropped 2 bases and J dropped 4 bases, with 14 bases sitting between them. Germline CDR1 is SEHNR and CDR2 is FQNEAQ (reference sequence). The chain's CDR3 is CASSLRTGVTTGELFF. For the CDR3, the DNA is TGTGCCAGCAGCTTAAGAACGGGAGTTACCACCGGGGAGCTGTTTTTT.

In this sample, this clone turned up once. The chain uses TRBV6-5 and TRBJ2-1, with D perhaps TRBD2 (6 bases). Germline V lookup: CDR1 MNHEY, CDR2 SVGAGI. V lost 9 bases and J lost 1, with 13 bases in between. This CDR3 comprises 14 residues. CDR3 sequence: CASTRRESYNEQFF. CDR3 nucleotide sequence: TGTGCCAGTACGAGGCGGGAATCCTACAATGAGCAGTTCTTC.